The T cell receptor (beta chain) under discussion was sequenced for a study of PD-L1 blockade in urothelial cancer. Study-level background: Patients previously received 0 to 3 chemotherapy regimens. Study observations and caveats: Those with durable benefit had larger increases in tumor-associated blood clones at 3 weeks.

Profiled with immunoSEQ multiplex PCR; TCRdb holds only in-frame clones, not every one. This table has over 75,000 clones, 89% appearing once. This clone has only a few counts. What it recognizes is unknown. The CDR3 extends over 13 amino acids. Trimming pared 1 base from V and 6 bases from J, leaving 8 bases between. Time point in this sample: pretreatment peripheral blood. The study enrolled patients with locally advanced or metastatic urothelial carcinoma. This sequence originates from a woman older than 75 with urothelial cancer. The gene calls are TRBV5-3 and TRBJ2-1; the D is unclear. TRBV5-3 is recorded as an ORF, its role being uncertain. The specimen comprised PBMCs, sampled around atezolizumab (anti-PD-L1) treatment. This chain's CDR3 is CARSLWRCNEQFF. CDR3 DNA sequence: TGTGCCAGAAGCTTGTGGAGATGCAATGAGCAGTTCTTC.